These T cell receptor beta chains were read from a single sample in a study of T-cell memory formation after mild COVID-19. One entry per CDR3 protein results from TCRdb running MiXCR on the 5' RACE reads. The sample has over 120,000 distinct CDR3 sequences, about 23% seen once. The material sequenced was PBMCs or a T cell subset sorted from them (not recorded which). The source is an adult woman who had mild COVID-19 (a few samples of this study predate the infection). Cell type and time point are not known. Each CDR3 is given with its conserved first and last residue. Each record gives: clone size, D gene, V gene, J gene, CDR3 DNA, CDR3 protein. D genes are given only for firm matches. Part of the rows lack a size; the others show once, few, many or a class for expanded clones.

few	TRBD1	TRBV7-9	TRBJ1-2	TGTGCCAGCAGCATGGGACAGGGGCATGGCTACACCTTC	CASSMGQGHGYTF
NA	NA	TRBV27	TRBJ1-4	TGTGCCAGCAGTTTATCGGGCAATGAAAAACTGTTTTTT	CASSLSGNEKLFF
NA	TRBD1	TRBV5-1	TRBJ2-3	TGCGCCAGCAGCCCACGGGACAGGGGAACAGATACGCAGTATTTT	CASSPRDRGTDTQYF
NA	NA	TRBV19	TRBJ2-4	TGTGCCAGTAGTACCCTGACAGAAATTCAGTACTTC	CASSTLTEIQYF
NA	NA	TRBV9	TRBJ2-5	TGTGCCAGCAGCGTAGCGGGGACCTGGGGACGAGAGACCCAGTACTTC	CASSVAGTWGRETQYF
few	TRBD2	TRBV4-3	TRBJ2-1	TGCGCCAGCAGCCAAGATTTGGCTAGCGGGATGGATGAGCAGTTCTTC	CASSQDLASGMDEQFF
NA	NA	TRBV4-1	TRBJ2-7	TGCGCCAGCAGCCAACTAAGCCTAGCTAGCAACGAGCAGTACTTC	CASSQLSLASNEQYF
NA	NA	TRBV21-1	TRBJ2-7	TGTGCCAGCAGCAATTGCGGAGCGGGGGAGCAGTACTTC	CASSNCGAGEQYF
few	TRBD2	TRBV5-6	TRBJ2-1	TGTGCCAGCAGCTTGGGAACTAGCGTCTACAATGAGCAGTTCTTC	CASSLGTSVYNEQFF
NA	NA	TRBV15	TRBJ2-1	TGTGCCACCAGCAGAGATCGACGCGGAAGCTTGGGGAATGAGCAGTTCTTC	CATSRDRRGSLGNEQFF
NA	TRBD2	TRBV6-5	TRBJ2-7	TGTGCCAGCAGTTACTCGATTAGCGGGAGTTTACACTACGAGCAGTACTTC	CASSYSISGSLHYEQYF
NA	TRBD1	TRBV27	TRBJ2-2	TGTGCCAGCAGGACGGGACAGCACACCGGGGAGCTGTTTTTT	CASRTGQHTGELFF
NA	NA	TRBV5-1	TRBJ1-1	TGCGCCAGCAGCCCAGAAGGGGGGACCACTGAAGCTTTCTTT	CASSPEGGTTEAFF
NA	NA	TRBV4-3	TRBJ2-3	TGCGCCAGCAGCCAAGCTTGGACCGCCACAGATACGCAGTATTTT	CASSQAWTATDTQYF
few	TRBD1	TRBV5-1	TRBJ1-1	TGCGCCAGCAGCTTGGGGGACAGGGGCACTGAAGCTTTCTTT	CASSLGDRGTEAFF
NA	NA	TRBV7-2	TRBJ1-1	TGTGCCAGCAGTACTCCATTTGGGACAGAAGCTTTCTTT	CASSTPFGTEAFF
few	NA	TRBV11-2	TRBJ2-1	TGTGCCAGCAGCTTAGAGGGGGGGCAACTCTACAATGAGCAGTTCTTC	CASSLEGGQLYNEQFF
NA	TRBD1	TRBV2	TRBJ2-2	TGTGCCAGCAGCGGCGGGACAGGGATGCCCGGGGAGCTGTTTTTT	CASSGGTGMPGELFF
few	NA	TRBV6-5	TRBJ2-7	TGTGCCAGCAGTACCACAGGGACTCACGACTACGAGCAGTACTTC	CASSTTGTHDYEQYF
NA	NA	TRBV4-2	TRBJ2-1	TGTGCCAGCAGCCCCTCCTGGGATAGCTCCTACAATGAGCAGTTCTTC	CASSPSWDSSYNEQFF
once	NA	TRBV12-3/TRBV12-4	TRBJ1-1	TGTGCCATCAAAAAGGGGGGAGACTATGAAGCTTTCTTT	CAIKKGGDYEAFF
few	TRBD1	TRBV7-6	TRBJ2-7	TGTGCCAGCAGCGATTCGACAGGGGGAGACTACGAGCAGTACTTC	CASSDSTGGDYEQYF
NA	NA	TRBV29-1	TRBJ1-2	TGCAGCGTTGAAGATCGGTGGGACGGTGGCTATGGCTACACCTTC	CSVEDRWDGGYGYTF
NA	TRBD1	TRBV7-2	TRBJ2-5	TGTGCCAGCAGCCCCCGGGACAGTCAAGAGACCCAGTACTTC	CASSPRDSQETQYF
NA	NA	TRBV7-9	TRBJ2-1	TGTGCCAGCAGCTCTCATCCGGACTTGCGGGAGCAGTTCTTC	CASSSHPDLREQFF
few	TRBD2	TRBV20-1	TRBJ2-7	TGCAGTGCTAGTGACCGAGCGGGAGGGCCCTACGAGCAGTACTTC	CSASDRAGGPYEQYF
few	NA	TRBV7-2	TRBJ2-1	TGTGCCAGCAGCCTCGGGGGAGAAAGGTTCTTC	CASSLGGERFF
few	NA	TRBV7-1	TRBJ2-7	TGTGCCAGCAGACCCAGCACCCCGACTAGTGCTAAGACCTACGAGCAGTACTTC	CASRPSTPTSAKTYEQYF
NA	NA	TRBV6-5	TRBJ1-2	TGTGCCAGCAGTTACTCACAGGGACGGGGCTACACCTTC	CASSYSQGRGYTF
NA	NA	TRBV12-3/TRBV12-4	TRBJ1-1	TGTGCCAGCAGCCCCGGACTCACGGAAGCTTTCTTT	CASSPGLTEAFF
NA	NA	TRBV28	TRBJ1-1	TGTGCCAGCAGTTTACACACGAACACTGAAGCTTTCTTT	CASSLHTNTEAFF